The 9 T cell receptor beta chains reported below all come from one sample, sequenced in a study of T cell responses to AZD1222 COVID-19 vaccine. TCRdb's table, derived via immunoSEQ multiplex PCR, lists solely in-frame clones and lacks some. The sample has nearly 90,000 clones, around 90% seen once. Specimen: peripheral blood, collected on day 0 of MenACWY control vaccination. The source of these receptors is an adult in good health.

This chain links TRBV7-9 with TRBJ1-2; no reliable D call. Trimming left V 2 bases short and J 7 bases short, with 14 bases between. CDR1 is SEHNR and CDR2 is FQNEAQ in the germline V gene (reference sequence). The CDR3 has 14 residues. In DNA, the CDR3 is TGTGCCAGCAGCTTATCCTCCACGACCAGTGGCTACACCTTC. Its protein is CASSLSSTTSGYTF.

This sequence joins TRBV30 and TRBJ2-3; the D gene is possibly TRBD2 (6 bases). The germline V and J ends were trimmed by 5 bases and 0 bases, with 12 bases remaining between them. CDR3 size: 14 residues. CDR1 and CDR2 from the germline V gene are GTSNPN and SVGIG (reference sequence). CDR3 loop: CAWRSGLSTDTQYF. The CDR3 coding sequence is TGTGCCTGGCGGAGCGGGTTGAGCACAGATACGCAGTATTTT.

This sequence joins TRBV9 and TRBJ1-6, with 7 nucleotides matching TRBD1. The CDR3 loop spans 17 amino acids. Per the germline V gene, CDR1 is SGDLS and CDR2 is YYNGEE. Trimming removed 4 bases from V and 4 bases from J; junction bases left unmatched: 11. CDR3 nucleotides: TGTGCCAGCAGCCTTTCCTCCGGGACAGATTATAATTCACCCCTCCACTTT. Translating it yields CASSLSSGTDYNSPLHF.

This CDR3 is CASSFQETQYF. The CDR3 nucleotides are TGTGCCAGCAGCTTCCAAGAGACCCAGTACTTC. The V gene is TRBV11-2, the J gene TRBJ2-5; D gene ambiguous. Looked up from germline, CDR1 is SGHAT and CDR2 is FQNNGV. CDR3 length: 11 amino acids. V was trimmed by 3 bases and J by 1 base, leaving 0 bases between them.

This chain links TRBV27 with TRBJ1-1, with 8 bases that match TRBD1. There are 15 residues in the CDR3. V trimming: 7 bases; J trimming: 5 bases; junction bases outside the gene matches: 12. Germline V gene data show CDR1 as MNHEY and CDR2 as SMNVEV (reference sequence). Here the CDR3 reads CASTPSTGAPTEAFF. CDR3 sequence (DNA): TGTGCCAGCACCCCCTCGACAGGGGCGCCAACTGAAGCTTTCTTT.

The genes are TRBV19 and TRBJ1-6, with D possibly TRBD1 on 5 matching bases. Germline CDR1 reads LNHDA; CDR2 reads SQIVND (reference sequence). Trimming took 3 bases from V and 3 from J, leaving 15 bases between them. This CDR3 comprises 17 residues. The CDR3 DNA reads as TGTGCCAGTAGTATTGCGGGGCAAGTCGGCTATAATTCACCCCTCCACTTT. Residues: CASSIAGQVGYNSPLHF.

Here the CDR3 reads CASSLSGGAHYNEQFF. The CDR3 DNA reads as TGTGCCAGCAGCTTAAGCGGGGGGGCCCACTACAATGAGCAGTTCTTC. This chain joins TRBV7-2 and TRBJ2-1; 10 nucleotides align to TRBD2. The CDR3 runs to 16 residues. Germline V gives CDR1 SGHTA, CDR2 FQGNSA. Losses at the gene ends were 2 bases for V and 3 bases for J; bases not matched to a gene: 4.

V and J are TRBV6-6 and TRBJ2-3; D uncertain. The CDR3 is made up of 16 amino acids. Germline V lookup: CDR1 MNHNY, CDR2 SVGAGI (reference sequence). Trimming stripped 0 bases from V and 1 base from J, with 11 bases between. CDR3 sequence: CASSYSTGYGTDTQYF. The CDR3, as DNA: TGTGCCAGCAGTTACTCTACCGGGTACGGCACAGATACGCAGTATTTT.

The V gene is TRBV9, the J gene TRBJ1-2; unclear D gene. Looked up from germline, CDR1 is SGDLS and CDR2 is YYNGEE. Trimming left V 0 bases short and J 6 bases short, with 9 bases between. The CDR3 consists of 13 residues. CDR3 sequence reads: CASSVDSSDGYTF. CDR3 nucleotide sequence: TGTGCCAGCAGCGTAGATAGTTCTGATGGCTACACCTTC. Full variable domain (outside the CDR3, taken from reference TRBV9 and TRBJ1-2): DSGVTQTPKHLITATGQRVTLRCSPRSGDLSVYWYQQSLDQGLQFLIQYYNGEERAKGNILERFSAQQFPDLHSELNLSSLELGDSALYFCASSVDSSDGYTFGSGTRLTVV.